This T cell receptor beta chain is drawn from a study of blood T cell repertoires in COVID-19 (TCRdb year 2020). Concerning the study at large: Samples covering the acute and convalescent phases of COVID-19 were provided by collaborators in the United States, Italy and Spain. The repertoires were made available in a free public database intended to serve as a resource for research on the immune response to SARS-CoV-2. The prospective study material was composed of cDNA or gDNA derived from T cells, B-cell-depleted T cells, or PBMCs. The dataset comprised deeply sampled blood TCRbeta repertoires from subjects exposed to, actively infected with, or recovered from COVID-19. The samples were drawn from two sources: the first 160 participants of the ongoing ImmuneRACE study, and over 950 subjects contributed by 6 global collaborators. A de-identified subject ID, COVID-19 status, age in years and sex were almost always included in the sample metadata. HLA class I and class II types, where available, came from metadata supplied by the sample provider rather than from assay-based typing. Findings and caveats that apply to the study as a whole: How much clinical and demographic metadata was included differed by source and by participant, and the metadata was provided uncurated.

The immunoSEQ Assay, a bias-controlled multiplex PCR, was used to amplify TCRbeta CDR3 regions from genomic DNA. As for how the authors treated the data: The number of nucleated cells in each sample was estimated by amplification of reference gene primers within the assay. Sequence reads were collapsed and filtered to measure the absolute abundance of every unique TCRbeta CDR3 rearrangement. For each sample, productive Simpson clonality was calculated as the square root of Simpson's diversity index over productive rearrangements. This is the immuneACCESS table as TCRdb keeps it, with only in-frame sequences that have V and J called. A part of the clones is gone; compared with another copy, unresolved V genes explain less than half, and the rest is unexplained. That table supplies the V and J calls and clone size; D and trimming were determined from the DNA. The sample includes 150,000 to 250,000 clones, with roughly four fifths observed a single time. The ten biggest clones cover roughly 10% of the sample.

With regard to this clone: The antigen it binds to is not known. No clone much larger than this one lies a single base away; base qualities are absent.

Participants in the prospective study were enrolled through a virtual design, were aged about 18 to 89 years, and lived in about two dozen United States geographic areas. Cohort assignment in the prospective study relied on participant-reported clinical history from a screening survey and a study questionnaire. Recovered participants in ImmuneRACE Cohort 3 were defined by two consecutive negative NP/OP PCR tests, clearance by a healthcare professional, or resolution of symptoms. In the prospective study, mobile phlebotomists collected whole blood, serum and a nasopharyngeal or oropharyngeal swab from each participant. Participants in the prospective study had the option to provide additional blood draws and questionnaires over a 2-month period. Prospective study blood samples were shipped either frozen or at room temperature before DNA extraction. From cysteine to phenylalanine, the CDR3 is 14 amino acids long. Only CDR3 DNA remains: 42 bases, in frame from the first base. V sheds 0 bases and J sheds 0 bases, leaving 6 bases between their ends. The germline V gene yields SGDLS for CDR1 and YYNGEE for CDR2.

The TCR sequence derives from a man between 40 and 49 years old who had recovered from COVID-19. The chain links TRBV9 with TRBJ1-1, with the D segment identity uncertain. What was sequenced was PBMCs or T cells enriched from blood (not recorded which). The nucleotide sequence is TGTGCCAGCAGCGTAGCCAGTTTGAACACTGAAGCTTTCTTT. This codes for CASSVASLNTEAFF.